A single sample gave rise to the 15 T cell receptor beta chains below, sequenced in a study of CD8+ T cells in alopecia areata. Extracted RNA was reverse transcribed, and the resulting cDNA served as sequencing template. Profiling relied on immunoSEQ multiplex PCR, and the TCRdb table lists in-frame clones only, not all of them. The sample yields about 270,000 clones, 60% seen once. Stated treatment: oral pan-JAK inhibitor, 5-10 mg twice daily. The sample here was CD4+ T cells sorted from blood, taken at approximately week 52, from a patient treated with tofacitinib. The receptors stem from a human donor with alopecia areata.

This clone was found once. CDR3: CASSLAGGAGYEQYF. The CDR3 DNA sequence: TGTGCCAGCAGCTTAGCGGGGGGCGCCGGCTACGAGCAGTACTTC. This rearrangement joins TRBV7-2 to TRBJ2-7, with D perhaps TRBD1 or TRBD2 (6 bases each). This CDR3 spans 15 amino acids. The germline V and J ends were trimmed by 0 bases and 3 bases, with 12 bases remaining between them. Germline CDR1 reads SGHTA; CDR2 reads FQGNSA.

The rearrangement links TRBV7-2 to TRBJ2-5; possibly TRBD2 for D (6 bases). The CDR3 totals 14 residues. The germline V gene encodes CDR1 SGHTA and CDR2 FQGNSA. V lost 5 bases to trimming and J lost 3 bases, with 13 bases between them. CDR3 in DNA: TGTGCCAGCAGCCCGGTGACTAGGGAAGAGACCCAGTACTTC. The encoded protein is CASSPVTREETQYF. The full variable domain, in which reference TRBV7-2 and TRBJ2-5 provide the parts outside the CDR3, is GAGVSQSPSNKVTEKGKDVELRCDPISGHTALYWYRQSLGQGLEFLIYFQGNSAPDKSGLPSDRFSAERTGGSVSTLTIQRTQQEDSAVYLCASSPVTREETQYFGPGTRLLVL.

V gene TRBV6-4 combines with J gene TRBJ2-5; TRBD2 is a possible D gene (6 bases). The V and J ends lost 5 bases and 5 bases respectively, with 12 bases between them. CDR3 length equals 13 residues. CDR1 is MRHNA, CDR2 SNTAGT, per germline. The CDR3 nucleotides read TGTGCCAGCAGTCGCGAGGAGGGGGAGACCCAGTACTTC. Translation: CASSREEGETQYF.

The genes are TRBV6-5 and TRBJ1-1; D is possibly TRBD1 (5 bases). Germline assignment: CDR1 MNHEY and CDR2 SVGAGI. This CDR3 has 14 amino acids. The V end was cut by 4 bases, the J end by 0 bases, with 9 bases between. CDR3 loop: CASSLGTVNTEAFF. The CDR3 DNA follows: TGTGCCAGCAGTTTGGGGACGGTGAACACTGAAGCTTTCTTT.

The rearrangement links TRBV7-9 to TRBJ2-1; weak D call: TRBD2 (6 bases). CDR3 size: 13 residues. CDR1 and CDR2 from the germline V gene are SEHNR and FQNEAQ (reference sequence). V dropped 6 bases and J dropped 9 bases, with 15 bases sitting between them. In nucleotides, the CDR3 is TGTGCCAGCAGGATGACTAGGGCGGCTGAGCAGTTCTTC. It yields the protein CASRMTRAAEQFF. Drawing the rest from reference TRBV7-9 and TRBJ2-1, the complete variable domain is DTGVSQNPRHKITKRGQNVTFRCDPISEHNRLYWYRQTLGQGPEFLTYFQNEAQLEKSRLLSDRFSAERPKGSFSTLEIQRTEQGDSAMYLCASRMTRAAEQFFGPGTRLTVL.

The chain links TRBV18 to TRBJ1-1; possibly TRBD1 for D (5 bases). Trimming removed 4 bases from V and 1 base from J, with 7 bases in between. The germline gives CDR1 KGHSH, CDR2 LQKENI. The CDR3 length is 13 residues. This CDR3 reads CASSLQANTEAFF. The CDR3 bases are TGTGCCAGCTCACTACAGGCGAACACTGAAGCTTTCTTT.

The genes are TRBV29-1 and TRBJ2-5; possibly TRBD1 or TRBD2 for D (6 bases each). Germline V gene sequence: CDR1 SQVTM, CDR2 ANQGSEA. The CDR3 has 14 amino acids. Trimming pared 7 bases from V and 5 bases from J, leaving 20 bases between. CDR3 amino acids: CSAGGREEIETQYF. For the CDR3, the DNA is TGCAGCGCCGGGGGCAGGGAGGAAATTGAGACCCAGTACTTC. The full variable domain, rest sourced from reference TRBV29-1 and TRBJ2-5, is SAVISQKPSRDICQRGTSLTIQCQVDSQVTMMFWYRQQPGQSLTLIATANQGSEATYESGFVIDKFPISRPNLTFSTLTVSNMSPEDSSIYLCSAGGREEIETQYFGPGTRLLVL.

J is TRBJ2-3 and V is TRBV5-6; the D is unclear. V was clipped by 1 base and J by 0 bases, with 9 bases between them. Germline CDR1 reads SGHDT; CDR2 reads YYEEEE. The CDR3 consists of 15 residues. The CDR3 DNA sequence: TGTGCCAGCAGCTTGCGGAATCGTAGCACAGATACGCAGTATTTT. Residues: CASSLRNRSTDTQYF.

This clone was seen only a few times. The chain has TRBV10-2 and TRBJ2-4, with D tentatively TRBD1 (6 bases). Trimming shortened V by 7 bases and J by 4 bases, and 14 bases separated the two germline ends. CDR1 and CDR2 (germline): WSHSY, SAAADI. This CDR3 comprises 14 residues. CDR3 coding DNA: TGCGCCAGCACTCTGGGGACAAGTAAAAACATTCAGTACTTC. Translated: CASTLGTSKNIQYF.

This chain connects TRBV7-8 to TRBJ1-1; 8 bases map to TRBD1. V was clipped by 7 bases and J by 5 bases; unmatched bases: 9. CDR3 length: 14 amino acids. Germline V gives CDR1 SGHVS, CDR2 FQNEAQ. For the CDR3, the DNA is TGTGCCAGCACCCTACAGGGGGTCGCGACTGAAGCTTTCTTT. Amino acid sequence: CASTLQGVATEAFF.

The rearrangement links TRBV29-1 to TRBJ2-7; the match to TRBD1 covers 7 bases. CDR3 length: 11 amino acids. The germline V gene encodes CDR1 SQVTM and CDR2 ANQGSEA. The junction had 5 bases not matched to a gene; V was cut back by 7 bases and J by 5 bases. CDR3 sequence reads: CSGGQLDEQYF. The CDR3 DNA reads TGCAGCGGGGGACAGCTCGACGAGCAGTACTTC.

This chain joins TRBV18 and TRBJ1-2; D might be TRBD1 (6 bases). There are 14 residues in the CDR3. The V gene lost 3 bases and the J gene lost 2 bases, with 10 bases spanning the gap. Germline-derived CDR1 and CDR2 are KGHSH and LQKENI. CDR3 nucleotide sequence: TGTGCCAGCTCACCGACAAGGGGGAACTATGGCTACACCTTC. Its translation is CASSPTRGNYGYTF. Full variable domain (rest looked up from reference TRBV18 and TRBJ1-2): NAGVMQNPRHLVRRRGQEARLRCSPMKGHSHVYWYRQLPEEGLKFMVYLQKENIIDESGMPKERFSAEFPKEGPSILRIQQVVRGDSAAYFCASSPTRGNYGYTFGSGTRLTVV.

The sample holds a few counts of this clone. The chain couples TRBV28 to TRBJ1-5; a weak D match, TRBD1 (5 bases). The CDR3 contains 14 residues. The V end was cut by 1 base, the J end by 8 bases, with 12 bases between. Germline V gene lookup returns CDR1 MDHEN and CDR2 SYDVKM. CDR3 coding DNA: TGTGCCAGCAGTTTATCAGGGTGGGAGAAGCCCCAGCATTTT. It translates to CASSLSGWEKPQHF.

In this sample, this clone turned up a few times. The chain has TRBV19 and TRBJ1-2; D gene uncertain. The CDR3 has 13 amino acids. Per the germline V gene, CDR1 is LNHDA and CDR2 is SQIVND (reference sequence). Trimming pared 5 bases from V and 8 bases from J, leaving 15 bases between. CDR3 sequence: CASSSRAGRGYTF. The CDR3 DNA reads as TGTGCCAGTAGTTCGCGGGCAGGCAGAGGCTACACCTTC.

The V gene is TRBV18, the J gene TRBJ2-7; D perhaps matches TRBD2 (5 bases). Germline V lookup: CDR1 KGHSH, CDR2 LQKENI. Trimming cost V 1 base and J 0 bases, with 7 bases left between them. This CDR3 spans 14 amino acids. CDR3 in amino acids: CASSPLGNSYEQYF. DNA of the CDR3: TGTGCCAGCTCACCACTCGGGAACTCCTACGAGCAGTACTTC.